These 32 T cell receptor beta chains were all obtained from the same sample, sequenced in a study of cytomegalovirus exposure and HLA in healthy donors. The assay was immunoSEQ multiplex PCR, and TCRdb's table has in-frame clones only and misses some. The sample yields 80,000 or so clones, 95% seen once. Sequenced input: PBMCs. Receptors originate from a woman younger than 30 in good health and CMV-seronegative.

The chain employs TRBV5-4 and TRBJ2-1, with D perhaps TRBD1 (6 bases). The length of the CDR3 is 12 residues. CDR1 and CDR2 from the germline V gene are SGHNT and YYREEE (reference sequence). V lost 4 bases and J lost 8, with 10 bases in between. CDR3 residues: CASSAQGYEQFF. CDR3 DNA sequence: TGTGCCAGCAGCGCACAGGGATATGAGCAGTTCTTC.

DNA of the CDR3: TGTGCCAGCAGTGTGAACCCAGGGCCCTATGGGGCCTACGAGCAGTACTTC. Translating it yields CASSVNPGPYGAYEQYF. This rearrangement joins TRBV27 to TRBJ2-7; possibly TRBD1 for D (5 bases). Germline-derived CDR1 and CDR2 are MNHEY and SMNVEV (reference sequence). V gave up 5 bases and J gave up 2 bases, with 22 bases separating them. The CDR3 is made up of 17 amino acids.

The rearrangement joins TRBV9 to TRBJ2-1, with TRBD2 matching over 9 bases. The CDR3 consists of 18 residues. Looked up from germline, CDR1 is SGDLS and CDR2 is YYNGEE. The trim removed 0 bases at V and 3 bases at J, leaving 10 bases unmatched. This CDR3 is CASSVATGSGRHYNEQFF. DNA for the CDR3: TGTGCCAGCAGCGTAGCTACCGGTAGCGGGAGACACTACAATGAGCAGTTCTTC.

The CDR3 DNA sequence: TGTGCCAGCTCACCTAGCGGGCCCTACGAGCAGTACTTC. This encodes CASSPSGPYEQYF. The rearrangement joins TRBV18 to TRBJ2-7, with TRBD2 identical over 7 bases. V was clipped by 3 bases and J by 2 bases; unmatched bases: 1. The CDR3 has 13 residues. The germline V gene encodes CDR1 KGHSH and CDR2 LQKENI.

The chain employs TRBV9 and TRBJ2-1; 7 bases agree with TRBD1. Germline assignment: CDR1 SGDLS and CDR2 YYNGEE. The CDR3 loop spans 16 amino acids. The trim removed 0 bases at V and 0 bases at J, leaving 3 bases unmatched. The CDR3 region is CASSVAQGDSYNEQFF. The DNA of the CDR3 is TGTGCCAGCAGCGTAGCCCAGGGGGACTCCTACAATGAGCAGTTCTTC.

The V gene is TRBV15, the J gene TRBJ1-1, with D tentatively TRBD1 (6 bases). This CDR3 comprises 14 residues. CDR1 is LNHNV, CDR2 YYDKDF, per germline (reference sequence). The germline V and J ends were trimmed by 4 bases and 6 bases, with 15 bases remaining between them. The CDR3 is CATSKKTGSAEAFF. As DNA, the CDR3 is TGTGCCACCAGCAAAAAAACAGGGTCCGCTGAAGCTTTCTTT.

The chain joins TRBV6-5 to TRBJ2-7, with 9 bases lining up with TRBD2. The length of the CDR3 is 15 residues. V was pared by 5 bases and J by 2 bases, with 7 bases of the junction left unmatched. Germline assignment: CDR1 MNHEY and CDR2 SVGAGI. The CDR3 is CASSGGSGRPYEQYF. CDR3 nucleotide sequence: TGTGCCAGCAGTGGAGGTAGCGGGAGACCCTACGAGCAGTACTTC.

This clone was seen only once. The gene calls are TRBV13 and TRBJ2-5, with 10 positions matching TRBD1. This CDR3 contains 15 residues. Germline CDR1 reads PRHDT; CDR2 reads FYEKMQ (reference sequence). With V trimmed by 3 bases and J by 4 bases, 5 bases remained unmatched. CDR3 DNA sequence: TGTGCCAGCAGCTTGACCGGGACAGGGGTAGAGACCCAGTACTTC. The encoded protein is CASSLTGTGVETQYF.

The DNA of the CDR3 is TGTGCCAGCAGTGGGACAGGTCGGACTGAAGCTTTCTTT. Protein sequence: CASSGTGRTEAFF. V gene TRBV25-1 combines with J gene TRBJ1-1; 7 bases agree with TRBD1. The CDR3 sequence is 13 residues long. The V gene end was trimmed by 4 bases and the J gene end by 5 bases; junction bases not matched to a gene: 4. Looked up from germline, CDR1 is MGHDK and CDR2 is SYGVNS.

A single count supports this clone. This chain links TRBV10-3 with TRBJ2-7, with D possibly TRBD2 on 5 matching bases. Germline assignment: CDR1 ENHRY and CDR2 SYGVKD. Trimming stripped 4 bases from V and 2 bases from J, with 9 bases between. This CDR3 has 13 amino acids. CDR3 in amino acids: CAISAEDPYEQYF. CDR3 coding DNA: TGTGCCATCAGTGCGGAGGACCCCTACGAGCAGTACTTC.

The rearrangement links TRBV5-6 to TRBJ2-2; possible D gene TRBD2, 7 bases. This CDR3 comprises 15 residues. Germline V CDR1 and CDR2: SGHDT, YYEEEE. V was cut by 3 bases and J by 5 bases, with 14 bases left in between. As DNA, the CDR3 is TGTGCCAGCAGCTGGGGGGGGGCAAGGACCGGGGAGCTGTTTTTT. Translation gives CASSWGGARTGELFF.

The sample holds a few counts of this clone. The CDR3 is CASRALEGAFF. The CDR3 nucleotides are TGTGCCAGTAGAGCCCTTGAGGGAGCTTTCTTT. V is TRBV19 and J is TRBJ1-1; D remains unclear. This CDR3 contains 11 residues. Between the trimmed V and J ends, which lost 6 bases and 10 bases, there was a span of 12 bases. From germline, CDR1 is LNHDA and CDR2 SQIVND (reference sequence).

The rearrangement uses TRBV28 and TRBJ2-1; perhaps TRBD1 as D (6 bases). Germline V gene data show CDR1 as MDHEN and CDR2 as SYDVKM. This CDR3 is built from 16 residues. With 6 bases removed from V and 4 bases from J, the gap between germline ends came to 19 bases. As DNA, the CDR3 is TGTGCCAGCAGACATCCCAGGGGCGACGAATACAATGAGCAGTTCTTC. This translates into CASRHPRGDEYNEQFF.

The chain combines TRBV29-1 with TRBJ1-2, with no clear D. The length of the CDR3 is 12 residues. Looked up from germline, CDR1 is SQVTM and CDR2 is ANQGSEA. The V end lost 3 bases, the J end lost 8 bases, and 13 bases lay between the germline ends. The CDR3 DNA sequence: TGCAGCGTTGAGGGCAGCCCGGGGGGCTACACCTTC. Translated, it gives CSVEGSPGGYTF.

The chain employs TRBV5-4 and TRBJ2-1; 8 bases match TRBD2. The CDR3 spans 16 residues. V dropped 2 bases and J dropped 2; count of bases not matched to a gene: 6. Germline V CDR1 and CDR2: SGHNT, YYREEE (reference sequence). In DNA form, the CDR3 reads TGTGCCAGCAGCTTTTCCGGGACTAGAGCCTACAATGAGCAGTTCTTC. This translates into CASSFSGTRAYNEQFF. The full variable domain, in which reference TRBV5-4 and TRBJ2-1 provide the parts outside the CDR3, is ETGVTQSPTHLIKTRGQQVTLRCSSQSGHNTVSWYQQALGQGPQFIFQYYREEENGRGNFPPRFSGLQFPNYSSELNVNALELDDSALYLCASSFSGTRAYNEQFFGPGTRLTVL.

The CDR3 coding sequence is TGTGCCAGCGTCGACAGGGAAAAATATGGCTACACCTTC. It codes for CASVDREKYGYTF. The chain uses TRBV5-8 and TRBJ1-2; 7 bases are a match to TRBD1. Trimming cost V 7 bases and J 5 bases; bases outside gene matches: 8. Germline lookup yields CDR1 SGHTS and CDR2 YDEGEE. The CDR3 length is 13 residues.

The V call is TRBV7-8, the J call TRBJ2-3, with TRBD1 as a possible D gene (5 bases). CDR3 length: 17 amino acids. V gave up 0 bases and J gave up 1 base, with 14 bases separating them. Germline CDR1 and CDR2: SGHVS and FQNEAQ. The CDR3 nucleotides are TGTGCCAGCAGCTTAGCAATGGGGCGCCCCGGCACAGATACGCAGTATTTT. Translation: CASSLAMGRPGTDTQYF.

The rearrangement links TRBV14 to TRBJ1-1; D possibly corresponds to TRBD1 (6 bases). This CDR3 comprises 15 residues. The germline V gene has CDR1 SGHDN and CDR2 FVKESK. The germline V and J ends were trimmed by 3 bases and 0 bases, with 11 bases remaining between them. The CDR3: CASSQTGVMNTEAFF. The CDR3 DNA reads as TGTGCCAGCAGCCAGACAGGAGTTATGAACACTGAAGCTTTCTTT.

This sequence joins TRBV7-2 and TRBJ2-2, with 8 bases matching TRBD2. Germline values: CDR1 SGHTA, CDR2 FQGNSA. The CDR3 runs 15 residues. J lost 4 bases, V lost 5 bases, and 6 bases had no gene match. The CDR3 here is CASSLGLAVTGELFF. The CDR3 region has the DNA TGTGCCAGCAGCCTCGGACTAGCAGTCACCGGGGAGCTGTTTTTT.

This clone has a single count. Here the CDR3 reads CASSLVQGGVTQYF. CDR3 nucleotides: TGTGCCAGCAGCTTAGTTCAGGGTGGGGTGACCCAGTACTTC. V gene TRBV7-2 combines with J gene TRBJ2-5, with TRBD1 as a possible D gene (5 bases). V lost 1 base, J lost 7 bases, and 13 bases lay in between. The germline CDR1 and CDR2 sequences are SGHTA and FQGNSA. CDR3 size: 14 residues.

The rearrangement links TRBV6-5 to TRBJ2-7; 10 nucleotides match TRBD2. The ends lost 7 bases at V and 4 bases at J; junction bases unmatched: 4. Per germline, CDR1 MNHEY and CDR2 SVGAGI. The CDR3 spans 13 residues. The CDR3 bases are TGTGCCAGCACCAGCGGGGGGGGGTACGAGCAGTACTTC. Protein: CASTSGGGYEQYF.

This CDR3 reads CASSLRGTIFNEQFF. The CDR3 nucleotides are TGTGCCAGCAGCTTGCGGGGTACTATTTTCAATGAGCAGTTCTTC. The rearrangement links TRBV27 to TRBJ2-1; possible D gene TRBD2, 6 bases. V was shortened by 6 bases and J by 6 bases, with 18 bases between the two germline ends. Looked up from germline, CDR1 is MNHEY and CDR2 is SMNVEV (reference sequence). The CDR3 has 15 amino acids.

V gene TRBV7-8 combines with J gene TRBJ1-4; D ambiguous. Trimming pared 5 bases from V and 0 bases from J, leaving 10 bases between. The CDR3 length is 15 residues. Germline CDR1 SGHVS, CDR2 FQNEAQ. The CDR3 loop is CASSLREATNEKLFF. CDR3 DNA: TGTGCCAGCAGCCTTCGGGAGGCAACTAATGAAAAACTGTTTTTT.

This clone was detected only once. The gene calls are TRBV2 and TRBJ1-1; 7 bases map to TRBD1. J was trimmed by 6 bases and V by 11 bases; bases with no gene match: 12. There are 13 residues in the CDR3. Germline V gives CDR1 SNHLY, CDR2 FYNNEI. CDR3 in amino acids: CACYRGERAEAFF. CDR3 DNA: TGTGCCTGCTACAGGGGCGAGAGGGCTGAAGCTTTCTTT.

The chain is built from TRBV11-2 and TRBJ1-4; D not resolved. The CDR3 runs 14 residues. Between the trimmed V and J ends, which lost 1 base and 7 bases, there was a span of 10 bases. Germline CDR1 reads SGHAT; CDR2 reads FQNNGV. In DNA, the CDR3 is TGTGCCAGCAGCTTAGGGGGAGGAGGTGAAAAACTGTTTTTT. This codes for CASSLGGGGEKLFF.

V gene TRBV18 combines with J gene TRBJ1-5; D might be TRBD1 (5 bases). Looked up from germline, CDR1 is KGHSH and CDR2 is LQKENI. Trimming took 0 bases from V and 2 from J, leaving 8 bases between them. This CDR3 contains 15 residues. In DNA form, the CDR3 reads TGTGCCAGCTCACCACCGGGCAGGGGCAATCAGCCCCAGCATTTT. This gives the protein CASSPPGRGNQPQHF.

This chain joins TRBV20-1 and TRBJ2-5, with 7 bases identical to TRBD2. Germline CDR1 reads DFQATT; CDR2 reads SNEGSKA (reference sequence). CDR3 length: 10 amino acids. As DNA, the CDR3 is TGCAGGTGGGGGGGGGAGACCCAGTACTTC. Translating gives CRWGGETQYF.

The chain's CDR3 is CASSTYSYNEQFF. In DNA form, the CDR3 reads TGTGCCAGCAGTACATACTCCTACAATGAGCAGTTCTTC. V is TRBV27 and J is TRBJ2-1; D unclear. Germline CDR1 and CDR2: MNHEY and SMNVEV (reference sequence). Trimming shortened V by 5 bases and J by 0 bases, and 5 bases separated the two germline ends. The CDR3 loop spans 13 amino acids.

This chain joins TRBV5-6 and TRBJ2-3; the match to TRBD2 covers 11 bases. Germline values: CDR1 SGHDT, CDR2 YYEEEE. The CDR3 consists of 16 residues. The junction had 4 bases not matched to a gene; V was cut back by 0 bases and J by 4 bases. The CDR3 loop reads CASSLVLAGGSDTQYF. The CDR3 DNA reads as TGTGCCAGCAGCTTGGTGCTAGCGGGAGGATCAGATACGCAGTATTTT.

Only one count was recorded for this clone. The genes are TRBV7-2 and TRBJ2-1; the D is unclear. Per germline, CDR1 SGHTA and CDR2 FQGNSA. The CDR3 consists of 14 residues. The V gene lost 8 bases and the J gene lost 2 bases, with 13 bases spanning the gap. CDR3 sequence: CASLPADPYNEQFF. The CDR3 DNA follows: TGTGCCAGCCTTCCCGCAGATCCCTACAATGAGCAGTTCTTC.

The gene calls are TRBV5-1 and TRBJ1-2; D is uncertain. The CDR3 is 15 amino acids. V was trimmed by 0 bases and J by 4 bases, leaving 13 bases between them. From germline, CDR1 is SGHRS and CDR2 YFSETQ. This CDR3 reads CASSLDEPRIYGYTF. For the CDR3, the DNA is TGCGCCAGCAGCTTGGATGAGCCGCGGATCTATGGCTACACCTTC. The whole variable domain, remainder taken from reference TRBV5-1 and TRBJ1-2, is KAGVTQTPRYLIKTRGQQVTLSCSPISGHRSVSWYQQTPGQGLQFLFEYFSETQRNKGNFPGRFSGRQFSNSRSEMNVSTLELGDSALYLCASSLDEPRIYGYTFGSGTRLTVV.

V is TRBV7-2 and J is TRBJ2-1; TRBD1 agrees at 10 bases. CDR1 and CDR2 (germline): SGHTA, FQGNSA. The CDR3 totals 13 residues. V dropped 6 bases and J dropped 7; count of bases not matched to a gene: 3. CDR3 protein: CASSRQGANEQFF. As DNA, the CDR3 is TGTGCCAGCAGTAGACAGGGGGCGAATGAGCAGTTCTTC.